The 32 T cell receptor beta chains below come from one sample, sequenced in a study of T-cell memory formation after mild COVID-19. TCRdb reanalysed the 5' RACE reads using MiXCR and keeps one entry per CDR3 protein. In the table there are over 300,000 distinct CDR3 sequences, under 25% of which are singletons. The sample consisted of PBMCs or a T cell subset sorted from them (not recorded which). All receptors derive from a man younger than 35 who had mild COVID-19 (a few samples of this study predate the infection). Cell type and time point are not known.

This chain links TRBV7-6 with TRBJ2-7; TRBD2 might be the D (5 bases). Germline assignment: CDR1 SGHVS and CDR2 FNYEAQ. Trimming left V 1 base short and J 5 bases short, with 24 bases between. The CDR3 loop spans 18 amino acids. The CDR3 coding sequence is TGTGCCAGCAGCTTAGAGGCCTTAGACGGGGAAGTAGGGAACGAGCAGTACTTC. The encoded protein is CASSLEALDGEVGNEQYF.

The J gene is TRBJ2-1, the V gene TRBV7-9, with a weak D call TRBD1 (5 bases). The germline gives CDR1 SEHNR, CDR2 FQNEAQ (reference sequence). Trimming took 3 bases from V and 9 from J, leaving 15 bases between them. The CDR3 consists of 14 residues. The CDR3 nucleotides read TGTGCCAGCAGCTTGGCGGTGGGGCCGGGTGAGCAGTTCTTC. Translation: CASSLAVGPGEQFF.

The chain is built from TRBV7-8 and TRBJ1-4; D not resolved. The germline CDR1 and CDR2 sequences are SGHVS and FQNEAQ. This CDR3 spans 14 amino acids. Trimming removed 3 bases from V and 5 bases from J, with 10 bases in between. The CDR3, as DNA: TGTGCCAGCAGCTTTGGGCCGGGGAATGAAAAACTGTTTTTT. Translating it yields CASSFGPGNEKLFF.

This clonotype was observed a few times. The chain is built from TRBV5-1 and TRBJ2-7, with D hard to call. V lost 2 bases and J 3 bases, leaving 12 bases between the germline ends. This CDR3 is built from 14 residues. Germline V CDR1 and CDR2: SGHRS, YFSETQ. The CDR3 spells CASSFGHQNYEQYF. In DNA, the CDR3 is TGCGCCAGCAGCTTCGGGCACCAAAACTACGAGCAGTACTTC. Using reference TRBV5-1 and TRBJ2-7 for the parts outside the CDR3, the full variable domain is KAGVTQTPRYLIKTRGQQVTLSCSPISGHRSVSWYQQTPGQGLQFLFEYFSETQRNKGNFPGRFSGRQFSNSRSEMNVSTLELGDSALYLCASSFGHQNYEQYFGPGTRLTVT.

V gene TRBV15 combines with J gene TRBJ1-5; TRBD1 might be the D (5 bases). V was pared by 1 base and J by 3 bases, with 7 bases between. CDR1 and CDR2 from the germline V gene are LNHNV and YYDKDF (reference sequence). The CDR3 extends over 14 amino acids. The CDR3: CATSRVRDNQPQHF. CDR3 nucleotides: TGTGCCACCAGCAGAGTCAGGGACAATCAGCCCCAGCATTTT.

This clonotype has just a few counts. The chain carries TRBV5-1 and TRBJ2-3; D is undetermined. V lost 0 bases and J 2 bases, leaving 7 bases between the germline ends. Germline CDR1 reads SGHRS; CDR2 reads YFSETQ. The CDR3 is 14 residues long. CDR3 DNA: TGCGCCAGCAGCTTGGCCAGCCTCACAGATACGCAGTATTTT. It yields the protein CASSLASLTDTQYF.

The CDR3 DNA is TGTGCCAGCAGTTACAGTCAGATCTACGAGCAGTACGTC. This encodes CASSYSQIYEQYV. The chain uses TRBV6-2 or TRBV6-3 and TRBJ2-7; D gene uncertain. The CDR3 has 13 residues. V shed 2 bases and J shed 3 bases, with 8 bases lying between them. The V gene's germline CDR1 is MNHEY and CDR2 SVGEGT.

The chain couples TRBV6-5 to TRBJ2-7; possible D gene TRBD1, 5 bases. The V gene's germline CDR1 is MNHEY and CDR2 SVGAGI. This CDR3 spans 13 amino acids. The V and J ends lost 6 bases and 5 bases respectively, with 14 bases between them. CDR3 DNA sequence: TGTGCCAGCAGCCCCGCAGGGATCCACGAGCAGTACGTC. The encoded protein is CASSPAGIHEQYV.

In its sample, this clonotype was seen a few times. The chain recombines TRBV4-3 with TRBJ1-4; 8 bases are shared with TRBD1. The V gene's germline CDR1 is LGHNA and CDR2 YSLEER. The CDR3 is 16 amino acids. With 0 bases clipped from V and 6 bases from J, the junction kept 6 bases outside the gene matches. CDR3 bases: TGCGCCAGCAGCCAAGAAGGGGGACAGGCCTATGAAAAACTGTTTTTT. This gives the protein CASSQEGGQAYEKLFF.

The gene calls are TRBV28 and TRBJ2-1; D gene uncertain. Germline values: CDR1 MDHEN, CDR2 SYDVKM. CDR3 length equals 13 residues. With 0 bases removed from V and 7 bases from J, the gap between germline ends came to 7 bases. The DNA for the CDR3 is TGTGCCAGCAGTTTATGGGGCCTAAATGAGCAGTTCTTC. This sequence encodes CASSLWGLNEQFF.

This clonotype was recorded many times. The chain carries TRBV11-2 and TRBJ2-3; 11 bases map to TRBD2. Germline V CDR1 and CDR2: SGHAT, FQNNGV. This CDR3 has 20 amino acids. With V trimmed by 3 bases and J by 0 bases, 14 bases remained unmatched. The CDR3: CASSFRLSPGLAESTDTQYF. In nucleotides, the CDR3 is TGTGCCAGCAGCTTCCGCCTTTCACCGGGACTAGCGGAGAGCACAGATACGCAGTATTTT. Full variable domain (rest looked up from reference TRBV11-2 and TRBJ2-3): EAGVAQSPRYKIIEKRQSVAFWCNPISGHATLYWYQQILGQGPKLLIQFQNNGVVDDSQLPKDRFSAERLKGVDSTLKIQPAKLEDSAVYLCASSFRLSPGLAESTDTQYFGPGTRLTVL.

This clonotype was picked up a small number of times. The V gene is TRBV18, the J gene TRBJ2-5; 12 bases agree with TRBD2. The CDR3 spans 17 residues. The J segment lost 3 bases and the V segment lost 5 bases, leaving 10 bases of the junction unmatched. CDR1 is KGHSH and CDR2 is LQKENI in the germline V gene. In DNA form, the CDR3 reads TGTGCCAGCTCAAGGGGGACTAGCGGGTCCTCAGAAGAGACCCAGTACTTC. Its protein product is CASSRGTSGSSEETQYF.

At least ten counts were recorded for this clonotype. The chain links TRBV6-4 to TRBJ2-3; possible D gene TRBD2, 6 bases. V lost 6 bases, J lost 0 bases, and 10 bases lay in between. The CDR3 runs to 14 residues. Looked up from germline, CDR1 is MRHNA and CDR2 is SNTAGT. The CDR3 bases are TGTGCCAGCAGGGCCGGGACTAGCACAGATACGCAGTATTTT. Translation gives CASRAGTSTDTQYF.

The V and J genes are TRBV7-9 and TRBJ2-5, with a possible D match to TRBD1 (6 bases). Trimming cost V 5 bases and J 0 bases, with 19 bases left between them. This CDR3 is built from 17 residues. From germline, CDR1 is SEHNR and CDR2 FQNEAQ (reference sequence). CDR3 residues: CASSKGTGKMDQETQYF. The CDR3 bases are TGTGCCAGCAGCAAGGGCACAGGGAAGATGGACCAAGAGACCCAGTACTTC.

The CDR3 protein is CASSPRGPGQANYGYTF. DNA of the CDR3: TGTGCCAGCAGCCCGAGGGGTCCCGGACAGGCTAACTATGGCTACACCTTC. This sequence joins TRBV7-8 and TRBJ1-2; 7 bases fit TRBD1. CDR1 SGHVS and CDR2 FQNEAQ come from the germline V gene. Unmatched junction bases numbered 12, after V lost 5 bases and J lost 0 bases. This CDR3 has 17 residues.

This clonotype appeared a single time. A much larger clone lies a single base off, so this may be a read error. This rearrangement joins TRBV11-2 to TRBJ2-1; possible D gene TRBD2, 6 bases. This CDR3 spans 11 amino acids. The germline CDR1 and CDR2 sequences are SGHAT and FQNNGV. CDR3 DNA sequence: TGTGCCAGCAGCACCGGGGGTGAGAAGTTCTTC. It yields the protein CASSTGGEKFF.

The chain links TRBV11-1 to TRBJ2-3, with 8 nucleotides matching TRBD2. The CDR3 has 15 residues. The germline gives CDR1 SGHAT, CDR2 FQDESV (reference sequence). V gave up 4 bases and J gave up 5 bases; unmatched junction bases: 8. Written as DNA, the CDR3 is TGTGCCAGCAGCTCCGCGGGGGGCCCGGGAGATACGCAGTATTTT. Amino acid sequence: CASSSAGGPGDTQYF.

J is TRBJ2-3 and V is TRBV9; the D is unclear. The V gene lost 0 bases and the J gene lost 0 bases, with 8 bases spanning the gap. The CDR3 length is 15 residues. Germline V gives CDR1 SGDLS, CDR2 YYNGEE. The CDR3: CASSVATISTDTQYF. The DNA of the CDR3 is TGTGCCAGCAGCGTAGCAACAATAAGCACAGATACGCAGTATTTT. The full variable domain, with the rest looked up from reference TRBV9 and TRBJ2-3, is DSGVTQTPKHLITATGQRVTLRCSPRSGDLSVYWYQQSLDQGLQFLIQYYNGEERAKGNILERFSAQQFPDLHSELNLSSLELGDSALYFCASSVATISTDTQYFGPGTRLTVL.

In this sample, this clonotype turned up a few times. V is TRBV6-2 or TRBV6-3 and J is TRBJ2-1, with TRBD2 matching 11 bases. Germline V gene sequence: CDR1 MNHEY, CDR2 SVGEGT. This CDR3 is 15 amino acids long. V shed 6 bases and J 6 bases; nucleotides not matched to a gene: 7. CDR3: CASSRTSGRINEQFF. In nucleotides, the CDR3 is TGTGCCAGCAGCAGGACTAGCGGGCGAATCAATGAGCAGTTCTTC.

The V and J genes are TRBV12-3 or TRBV12-4 and TRBJ2-5; D is perhaps TRBD2 (5 bases). The V end lost 4 bases, the J end lost 0 bases, and 12 bases lay between the germline ends. This CDR3 spans 15 amino acids. The CDR3 sequence: CASSSGGLYQETQYF. The CDR3 DNA reads as TGTGCCAGCAGTTCCGGAGGCTTGTACCAAGAGACCCAGTACTTC.

This clonotype was seen repeatedly, ten times or more. The chain couples TRBV5-1 to TRBJ2-1; 8 bases align to TRBD1. Trimming cost V 4 bases and J 5 bases; bases outside gene matches: 2. The CDR3 extends over 13 amino acids. CDR1 is SGHRS and CDR2 is YFSETQ in the germline V gene. The chain's CDR3 is CASSRGQDNEQFF. As DNA, the CDR3 is TGCGCCAGCAGCCGGGGACAGGACAATGAGCAGTTCTTC.

The rearrangement links TRBV5-1 to TRBJ2-5, with D possibly matching TRBD1 (6 bases). This CDR3 comprises 12 residues. The germline V gene encodes CDR1 SGHRS and CDR2 YFSETQ. Trimming removed 4 bases from V and 5 bases from J, with 9 bases in between. The CDR3 here is CASSGGRETQYF. The DNA of the CDR3 is TGCGCCAGCAGCGGGGGCAGGGAGACCCAGTACTTC.

This chain links TRBV7-9 with TRBJ2-2; D call uncertain. V lost 5 bases and J lost 8, with 15 bases in between. CDR3 size: 14 residues. The germline V gene has CDR1 SEHNR and CDR2 FQNEAQ (reference sequence). The CDR3 DNA is TGTGCCAGCAGCCTAGAAACGATGGGAGGGGAGCTGTTTTTT. Amino acids: CASSLETMGGELFF.

The CDR3 protein is CASIPISAGIHNEQFF. CDR3 nucleotides: TGTGCCAGCATCCCAATCTCAGCGGGGATTCACAATGAGCAGTTCTTC. This sequence joins TRBV7-9 and TRBJ2-1; 7 nucleotides line up with TRBD2. V trimming: 7 bases; J trimming: 5 bases; junction bases outside the gene matches: 14. In germline, CDR1 is SEHNR, CDR2 FQNEAQ (reference sequence). The length of the CDR3 is 16 residues.

This chain connects TRBV7-6 to TRBJ2-7; D remains ambiguous. The germline gives CDR1 SGHVS, CDR2 FNYEAQ. The V gene lost 2 bases and the J gene lost 2 bases, with 7 bases spanning the gap. This CDR3 spans 13 amino acids. The CDR3 nucleotides are TGTGCCAGCAGCTTATTTGGGGCCTACGAGCAGTACTTC. Residues: CASSLFGAYEQYF.

This clonotype was seen a few times. The chain couples TRBV7-3 to TRBJ2-3; possible D gene TRBD2, 7 bases. The germline gives CDR1 SGHTA, CDR2 FQGTGA. The CDR3 covers 17 residues. Trimming took off 2 bases at V and 1 base at J, with 16 bases between the two ends. DNA of the CDR3: TGTGCCAGCAGCTTACTGGCGGGGGCCCCTGGCACAGATACGCAGTATTTT. Translation: CASSLLAGAPGTDTQYF.

This chain connects TRBV28 to TRBJ2-7; D may be TRBD1 (6 bases). The CDR3 runs to 16 residues. Germline CDR1 MDHEN, CDR2 SYDVKM. V was trimmed by 1 base and J by 5 bases, leaving 18 bases between them. The CDR3, as DNA: TGTGCCAGCAGTTTATTGGGACATTGGGGAGAGAACGAGCAGTACGTC. It translates to CASSLLGHWGENEQYV.

This clonotype was counted only a few times. This chain links TRBV12-3 or TRBV12-4 with TRBJ1-5; possibly TRBD1 for D (5 bases). This CDR3 has 13 residues. The V end was cut by 7 bases, the J end by 7 bases, with 14 bases between. CDR3 protein: CASTPGIGQPQHF. CDR3 sequence (DNA): TGTGCCAGCACCCCAGGGATAGGGCAGCCCCAGCATTTT.

The chain is built from TRBV4-3 and TRBJ1-2, with D perhaps matching TRBD1 (6 bases). CDR3 length equals 16 residues. In germline, CDR1 is LGHNA, CDR2 YSLEER. V lost 1 base and J lost 8, with 20 bases in between. CDR3 in amino acids: CASSQGVTGLGGGYTF. For the CDR3, the DNA is TGCGCCAGCAGCCAAGGAGTAACAGGGCTTGGAGGAGGCTACACCTTC.

J is TRBJ2-1 and V is TRBV20-1; D perhaps matches TRBD1 (5 bases). CDR1 DFQATT and CDR2 SNEGSKA come from the germline V gene (reference sequence). The CDR3 contains 16 residues. V gave up 0 bases and J gave up 3 bases, with 15 bases separating them. The CDR3 sequence: CSARDPQGWFYNEQFF. DNA of the CDR3: TGCAGTGCTAGAGACCCTCAGGGATGGTTCTACAATGAGCAGTTCTTC.

This clonotype was counted a few times. This chain connects TRBV5-1 to TRBJ2-1; a possible D gene is TRBD1 (5 bases). This CDR3 has 15 amino acids. Deletions cut 3 bases from V and 8 bases from J, with 18 bases between. In germline, CDR1 is SGHRS, CDR2 YFSETQ. DNA of the CDR3: TGCGCCAGCAGCTCGCAGGGATGGTTGGACGATGAGCAGTTCTTC. Its protein is CASSSQGWLDDEQFF.

This clonotype was observed a handful of times. The chain links TRBV27 to TRBJ2-7; 10 bases align to TRBD2. This CDR3 is 15 amino acids long. V dropped 6 bases and J dropped 2; count of bases not matched to a gene: 7. CDR1 is MNHEY, CDR2 SMNVEV, per germline (reference sequence). The CDR3 DNA is TGTGCCAGCAGCTACTCCGGGACTAGCGCCTACGAGCAGTACTTC. Protein product: CASSYSGTSAYEQYF.